Following are 17 T cell receptor beta chains from one sample sequenced in a study of breast tumors, draining lymph nodes, adjacent tissues. Samples came from axillary lymph nodes draining the breast cancer. MiXCR was run by TCRdb on the multiplex PCR reads, yielding one entry per CDR3 protein. Altogether over 250,000 distinct CDR3 sequences are present, under 35% being singletons, with the ten largest covering roughly 1.1%. Sequenced material: axillary lymph node tissue. The origin of the receptors is a female donor with breast cancer. Some clones in this sample may be carry-over from other donors' samples.

V and J are TRBV27 and TRBJ2-7, with 7 bases aligning to TRBD2. Germline loops: CDR1 MNHEY, CDR2 SMNVEV (reference sequence). CDR3 length equals 14 residues. V shed 6 bases, J shed 3 bases, and the junction held 8 bases outside the gene matches. The chain's CDR3 is CASRIKRDYYEQYF. The CDR3 DNA sequence: TGTGCCAGCAGAATAAAAAGGGACTACTACGAGCAGTACTTC.

This clonotype was seen ten or more times. The J gene is TRBJ1-3, the V gene TRBV7-9; D may be TRBD1 (5 bases). Per germline, CDR1 SEHNR and CDR2 FQNEAQ (reference sequence). The V and J ends lost 4 bases and 4 bases respectively, with 11 bases between them. The CDR3 is 14 amino acids. CDR3 amino acids: CASSSRERGNTIYF. In nucleotides, the CDR3 is TGTGCCAGCAGCTCCAGGGAGAGGGGAAACACCATATATTTT.

This clonotype was counted many times. The V call is TRBV7-2, the J call TRBJ1-2; 10 positions match TRBD1. CDR3 length equals 14 residues. With V trimmed by 5 bases and J by 2 bases, 2 bases remained unmatched. Germline CDR1 reads SGHTA; CDR2 reads FQGNSA. The CDR3 nucleotides are TGTGCCAGCAGCCGACAGGGGGCCAACTATGGCTACACCTTC. It translates to CASSRQGANYGYTF.

The genes are TRBV2 and TRBJ2-7, with D perhaps matching TRBD1 (5 bases). The CDR3 is 16 amino acids. V lost 8 bases, J lost 1 base, and 21 bases lay in between. Germline V gene data show CDR1 as SNHLY and CDR2 as FYNNEI. The CDR3 protein is CASESGQGATSYEQYF. DNA of the CDR3: TGTGCCAGCGAATCAGGTCAAGGGGCCACATCCTACGAGCAGTACTTC.

This clonotype occurred many times. As DNA, the CDR3 is TGTGCCAGCAGCCGACGGGAGAGGGTTTACGAGCAGTACTTC. As protein: CASSRRERVYEQYF. The chain carries TRBV5-6 and TRBJ2-7; D is possibly TRBD2 (6 bases). V dropped 4 bases and J dropped 4 bases, with 15 bases sitting between them. This CDR3 contains 14 residues. In germline, CDR1 is SGHDT, CDR2 YYEEEE.

The rearrangement uses TRBV7-2 and TRBJ2-5; TRBD1 or TRBD2 may be the D gene (6 bases each). Germline loops: CDR1 SGHTA, CDR2 FQGNSA. V was clipped by 4 bases and J by 0 bases, with 15 bases between them. The CDR3 length is 16 residues. The CDR3 reads CASSSIGGRDQETQYF. Written as DNA, the CDR3 is TGTGCCAGCAGCTCCATCGGGGGCCGTGACCAAGAGACCCAGTACTTC.

This clonotype was counted a few times. Since a much larger clone is just one base distant, this may be a read error. The chain uses TRBV6-6 and TRBJ1-6; D uncertain. Looked up from germline, CDR1 is MNHNY and CDR2 is SVGAGI (reference sequence). CDR3 length: 12 residues. The CDR3 nucleotides are TGTGCCAGCAGTCACTCGAACGCACCCCTCCACTTT. Translated: CASSHSNAPLHF.

This clonotype has only a few counts. V gene TRBV18 combines with J gene TRBJ2-5, with a tentative D call TRBD1 (5 bases). This CDR3 has 13 residues. V gave up 3 bases and J gave up 5 bases, with 10 bases separating them. CDR1 KGHSH and CDR2 LQKENI come from the germline V gene. The CDR3: CASSPYQGETQYF. CDR3 coding DNA: TGTGCCAGCTCACCGTATCAGGGTGAGACCCAGTACTTC.

This CDR3 reads CASSLLSGVSNEQFF. The CDR3 nucleotides read TGTGCCAGCAGCTTACTGTCGGGAGTATCGAATGAGCAGTTCTTC. The chain has TRBV11-2 and TRBJ2-1; a weak D match, TRBD2 (6 bases). The length of the CDR3 is 15 residues. CDR1 is SGHAT and CDR2 is FQNNGV in the germline V gene. Trimming took off 2 bases at V and 7 bases at J, with 15 bases between the two ends.

This clonotype was observed a handful of times. The chain recombines TRBV4-2 with TRBJ2-7, with 7 bases identical to TRBD2. Germline CDR1 is LGHNA and CDR2 is YNFKEQ. The V segment lost 1 base and the J segment 5 bases; nucleotides outside the gene matches: 5. The CDR3 totals 14 residues. The CDR3 reads CASSQAGGRDEQYF. As DNA, the CDR3 is TGTGCCAGCAGCCAAGCAGGAGGGAGGGACGAGCAGTACTTC.

V is TRBV18 and J is TRBJ2-7, with TRBD2 matching 7 bases. This CDR3 region has 13 residues. Per the germline V gene, CDR1 is KGHSH and CDR2 is LQKENI. Trimming took 6 bases from V and 7 from J; bases not matched to a gene: 9. CDR3 coding DNA: TGTGCCAGCTCGGAGGGAGGGCCAGGGGAGCAGTACTTC. This sequence encodes CASSEGGPGEQYF.

This clonotype was seen at least ten times. The V call is TRBV5-8, the J call TRBJ2-1; a possible D gene is TRBD2 (5 bases). Per germline, CDR1 SGHTS and CDR2 YDEGEE. V shed 1 base and J shed 4 bases, with 12 bases lying between them. The CDR3 consists of 15 residues. The CDR3 sequence: CASSLSAGKYNEQFF. In DNA form, the CDR3 reads TGTGCCAGCAGCTTGAGTGCGGGTAAATACAATGAGCAGTTCTTC.

With regard to this clonotype: This could be a read error, since a much larger clone is one nucleotide away. This chain links TRBV2 with TRBJ2-3; D remains unclear. Looked up from germline, CDR1 is SNHLY and CDR2 is FYNNEI. The CDR3 totals 14 residues. The V end lost 3 bases, the J end lost 1 base, and 8 bases lay between the germline ends. The CDR3 DNA reads TGTGCCAGCAGTGACCCGGCGGGCACAGATACGCAGTATTTT. This translates into CASSDPAGTDTQYF.

This clonotype was seen only a few times. This could be a read error, since a much larger clone is one nucleotide away. Written as DNA, the CDR3 is TGTGCCAGCAGCTCGGCGACAGGGTTGAACTATGGCTCCACCTTC. It specifies CASSSATGLNYGSTF. The chain employs TRBV9 and TRBJ1-2; TRBD1 agrees at 7 bases. This CDR3 is 15 amino acids long. The germline V gene has CDR1 SGDLS and CDR2 YYNGEE.

The CDR3 is CASSGDSPGISTDTQYF. The CDR3 DNA reads as TGTGCCAGCAGTGGGGACTCACCAGGTATTAGCACAGATACGCAGTATTTT. The gene calls are TRBV28 and TRBJ2-3; D is possibly TRBD2 (6 bases). V was clipped by 5 bases and J by 0 bases, with 18 bases between them. The length of the CDR3 is 17 residues. Germline V gene sequence: CDR1 MDHEN, CDR2 SYDVKM. The whole variable domain, remainder taken from reference TRBV28 and TRBJ2-3, is DVKVTQSSRYLVKRTGEKVFLECVQDMDHENMFWYRQDPGLGLRLIYFSYDVKMKEKGDIPEGYSVSREKKERFSLILESASTNQTSMYLCASSGDSPGISTDTQYFGPGTRLTVL.

This clonotype was observed many times. The rearrangement links TRBV6-6 to TRBJ2-7; weak D call: TRBD1 (5 bases). V lost 4 bases and J 0 bases, leaving 16 bases between the germline ends. The V gene's germline CDR1 is MNHNY and CDR2 SVGAGI (reference sequence). The CDR3 has 16 amino acids. The CDR3 loop reads CASSFHGALDSYEQYF. The CDR3 region has the DNA TGTGCCAGCAGTTTTCATGGGGCCTTAGACTCCTACGAGCAGTACTTC.

This clonotype was detected ten times or more. V gene TRBV6-6 combines with J gene TRBJ1-5, with D tentatively TRBD1 (6 bases). The ends were cut back, 10 bases at V and 6 bases at J, with 16 bases in the middle. The CDR3 runs 13 residues. Germline V gene lookup returns CDR1 MNHNY and CDR2 SVGAGI (reference sequence). The CDR3 region has the DNA TGTGCCACGGTGACAGGTACAGGTCAGCCCCAGCATTTT. As protein: CATVTGTGQPQHF.